The rows below give T cell receptor beta chains drawn from one sample of a study of blood T cell repertoires in COVID-19. Profiling relied on immunoSEQ multiplex PCR, and the TCRdb table lists in-frame clones only, not all of them. The sample carries about 80,000 clones, about 91% recorded once. The sequenced material came from peripheral blood. The receptors here all came from a woman aged 80 or over with acute or convalescent COVID-19. CDR3s include the opening cysteine and the closing phenylalanine or tryptophan. Each record gives: CDR3 length, clone size, D gene, V gene, J gene, CDR3 DNA, CDR3 protein. A D gene is named only where the DNA matches it firmly. Only part of the rows carry a size: once, few, many, or a class if the clone is expanded.

18	-	-	TRBV6-2/TRBV6-3	TRBJ1-3	TGTGCCAGCAGCCCTAAAACAACAGGGACTAGCTCTGGAAACACCATATATTTT	CASSPKTTGTSSGNTIYF
15	-	TRBD2	TRBV7-2	TRBJ2-7	TGTGCCAGCAGCTTAGGAGGGACTAGGGGGTACGAGCAGTACTTC	CASSLGGTRGYEQYF
14	-	-	TRBV5-4	TRBJ2-7	TGTGCCAGCAGCTCCAGGCGAGTATACTACGAGCAGTACTTC	CASSSRRVYYEQYF
15	-	-	TRBV13	TRBJ2-1	TGTGCCAGCAGCCCGGGTCGGGAGCGGTACGCTGAGCAGTTCTTC	CASSPGRERYAEQFF
14	-	-	TRBV19	TRBJ2-2	TGTGCCAGTAATTCAGGGGCGCACACCGGGGAGCTGTTTTTT	CASNSGAHTGELFF
17	-	TRBD1	TRBV7-8	TRBJ2-6	TGTGCCAGCAGCAACCGGGACAGAGGCTCTGGGGCCAACGTCCTGACTTTC	CASSNRDRGSGANVLTF
16	-	TRBD2	TRBV5-1	TRBJ2-2	TGCGCCAGCAGCTTGGCCGGGAGGCCAAACACCGGGGAGCTGTTTTTT	CASSLAGRPNTGELFF
14	-	TRBD1	TRBV25-1	TRBJ1-5	TGTGCCAGCAAGGGACAGGGGACGAATCAGCCCCAGCATTTT	CASKGQGTNQPQHF
15	-	TRBD1	TRBV7-6	TRBJ2-7	TGTGCCAGCAGCTTAGGCGGACAGGCGGGCTACGAGCAGTACTTC	CASSLGGQAGYEQYF
13	-	TRBD1	TRBV16	TRBJ1-1	TGTGCCAGCAGCCCCAACAGGGGCGCTGAAGCTTTCTTT	CASSPNRGAEAFF
11	-	-	TRBV28	TRBJ1-1	TGTGCCAGCCCCTCGAACACTGAAGCTTTCTTT	CASPSNTEAFF
16	-	TRBD2	TRBV14	TRBJ2-1	TGTGCCAGCAGCTACAAGATTCTAGCGGGTGGGGGTGAGCAGTTCTTC	CASSYKILAGGGEQFF
15	-	-	TRBV5-8	TRBJ1-1	TGTGCCAGCAGCTTGGAATTCCGGGGTAAAACTGAAGCTTTCTTT	CASSLEFRGKTEAFF
12	-	-	TRBV7-9	TRBJ2-3	TGTGCCAGCAGCACAGGGCCAGATACGCAGTATTTT	CASSTGPDTQYF
18	-	-	TRBV2	TRBJ1-1	TGTGCCAGCAGCACGTCGGTAAAGGGCAGGGAAGGGGGCACTGAAGCTTTCTTT	CASSTSVKGREGGTEAFF
14	-	-	TRBV13	TRBJ2-5	TGTGCCAGCAGCTTAGGACACCAACGCGAGACCCAGTACTTC	CASSLGHQRETQYF
16	-	-	TRBV30	TRBJ1-6	TGTGCCTCTACTATTGGATTCAGCTCCTATAATTCACCCCTCCACTTT	CASTIGFSSYNSPLHF
19	-	-	TRBV2	TRBJ1-5	TGTGCCAGCAGTCACCGGGACAAGGTTACGGATTATAGCAATCAGCCCCAGCATTTT	CASSHRDKVTDYSNQPQHF
17	-	TRBD2	TRBV5-5	TRBJ2-5	TGTGCCAGCAGCTACCGACTAGCGGGGGCACCAGGGGAGACCCAGTACTTC	CASSYRLAGAPGETQYF
16	-	TRBD2	TRBV25-1	TRBJ2-2	TGTGCCAGCAGTGACCCAGCGGGGGGGAACACCGGGGAGCTGTTTTTT	CASSDPAGGNTGELFF
18	-	TRBD1	TRBV7-9	TRBJ2-5	TGTGCCAGCAGCTTAGCGATTGGGACAGGGCCACCTCAAGAGACCCAGTACTTC	CASSLAIGTGPPQETQYF
16	few	TRBD1	TRBV11-2	TRBJ2-2	TGTGCCAGCAGCCCACCGGGACAGGGAAACACCGGGGAGCTGTTTTTT	CASSPPGQGNTGELFF